The 8 T cell receptor beta chains reported below all come from one sample, sequenced in a study of blood T cell repertoires in COVID-19. Only in-frame clones appear in the TCRdb table, and some are missing; sequencing was by immunoSEQ multiplex PCR. The data contain about 64,000 clones, 75% to 90% of them singletons. The source material was peripheral blood. Receptor source: a human donor in a cohort sampled during active COVID-19.

V is TRBV29-1 and J is TRBJ2-1; the match to TRBD2 covers 7 bases. The CDR3 consists of 14 residues. Germline V gene sequence: CDR1 SQVTM, CDR2 ANQGSEA. Unmatched junction bases numbered 8, after V lost 7 bases and J lost 2 bases. CDR3 protein: CSAERDSPYNEQFF. DNA for the CDR3: TGCAGCGCTGAGCGGGATTCTCCCTACAATGAGCAGTTCTTC.

V usage is TRBV7-8 and J usage is TRBJ2-5, with D perhaps TRBD1 (7 bases). From germline, CDR1 is SGHVS and CDR2 FQNEAQ. This CDR3 has 14 amino acids. The germline V and J ends were trimmed by 4 bases and 5 bases, with 14 bases remaining between them. CDR3 coding DNA: TGTGCCAGCAGCTCCTTGACAGGGAGGGAGACCCAGTACTTC. Translation: CASSSLTGRETQYF.

This chain connects TRBV19 to TRBJ2-1, with D tentatively TRBD2 (6 bases). CDR3 size: 15 residues. V lost 5 bases and J 4 bases, leaving 15 bases between the germline ends. CDR1 LNHDA and CDR2 SQIVND come from the germline V gene (reference sequence). The CDR3 sequence: CASSLLAVTYNEQFF. DNA for the CDR3: TGTGCCAGTAGTTTACTAGCAGTCACATACAATGAGCAGTTCTTC.

This rearrangement joins TRBV25-1 to TRBJ2-7, with 7 bases that match TRBD2. CDR3 length: 13 residues. CDR1 MGHDK and CDR2 SYGVNS come from the germline V gene. The V and J ends lost 2 bases and 10 bases, in that order; junction bases with no gene match: 8. The CDR3 coding sequence is TGTGCCAGCAGTGAAGAGGGTCGGGGGGTTCAGTACTTC. Translated: CASSEEGRGVQYF.

The chain couples TRBV4-2 to TRBJ1-2; tentatively, D is TRBD1 (5 bases). Per the germline V gene, CDR1 is LGHNA and CDR2 is YNFKEQ. Deletions cut 0 bases from V and 0 bases from J, with 11 bases between. CDR3 length: 16 residues. CDR3 sequence reads: CASSQDRGGANYGYTF. The CDR3 bases are TGTGCCAGCAGCCAAGATCGGGGGGGAGCTAACTATGGCTACACCTTC.

This chain uses TRBV11-2 with TRBJ2-7; possible D gene TRBD2, 6 bases. This CDR3 comprises 12 residues. Between the trimmed V and J ends, which lost 4 bases and 3 bases, there was a span of 7 bases. The germline V gene encodes CDR1 SGHAT and CDR2 FQNNGV. The CDR3 reads CASSSGLYEQYF. The CDR3 DNA reads TGTGCCAGCAGCTCGGGACTCTACGAGCAGTACTTC.

The V gene is TRBV30, the J gene TRBJ2-3; 12 bases are a match to TRBD1. The CDR3 extends over 14 amino acids. J gave up 4 bases and V 4 bases, and 3 bases lay outside the gene matches. CDR1 is GTSNPN, CDR2 SVGIG, per germline (reference sequence). CDR3 coding DNA: TGTGCCTGGACGGGGACAGGGGGCGCAGATACGCAGTATTTT. This translates into CAWTGTGGADTQYF.

The V call is TRBV28, the J call TRBJ2-4, with 8 bases fitting TRBD2. The CDR3 loop spans 14 amino acids. Looked up from germline, CDR1 is MDHEN and CDR2 is SYDVKM. The J segment lost 7 bases and the V segment lost 4 bases, leaving 6 bases of the junction unmatched. CDR3 sequence: CASSSPGGDNIQYF. The CDR3, as DNA: TGTGCCAGCAGTTCCCCGGGGGGGGATAACATTCAGTACTTC.